The T cell receptor (beta chain) under discussion was sequenced for a study of long-term antiretroviral therapy in people with HIV (dated by TCRdb to 2022 to 2024). A note on the overall study: The earliest samples were collected roughly a decade before the 2015 WHO recommendation for immediate ART, at a time when ART was usually postponed until CD4 counts fell. A retrospective serial study tested whether changes in peripheral blood TRB repertoire composition and diversity were associated with ART initiation and durable HIV suppression. A total of under 250 cryopreserved PBMC samples were contributed to the cohort by 30 adults with confirmed HIV infection, with samples collected serially over a mean of about 6 years (range 1-12). Among the roughly 30 participants with HIV, eleven were female. No cross-contamination during QIAcube processing was shown when test extractions of a monoclonal T-cell line were performed alongside fewer than 40 polyclonal samples.

Trimming costs V 5 bases and J 6 bases, and their ends lie 8 bases apart. CDR1 SGHAT and CDR2 FQNNGV were looked up in the germline V gene. Measured from the cysteine to the phenylalanine, the CDR3 is 13 residues long. Of the read, only the CDR3 DNA is kept; its 39 bases are in frame from base 1. Comment on this clone: Its antigen is not yet known. Per-nucleotide qualities are absent, and no much larger clonotype sits a single base away.

Inclusion was restricted to participants for whom at least one PBMC sample before ART initiation and at least two post-ART samples were available. Treatment was received in the United States of America by all participants with HIV. Before DNA extraction, cryopreserved samples containing about 0.95-10 million PBMC were thawed and washed. At the time of the earliest PBMC sample, participants with HIV were aged between roughly 20 and 60 years. PBMC samples from each participant spanned 1-4 timepoints before ART initiation and 2-8 timepoints after ART initiation, with a median of 7 samples. For every participant, serial HIV viral load, CD4+ T-cell count, ART history and demographic data were obtained. Genomic DNA was extracted from unsorted PBMC with a Qiagen kit on a QIAcube, with processing performed in batches of 12 samples. The paper as a whole reports these results and caveats: Narrower CDR3 length ranges were observed in HIV repertoires than in controls, and an antigen-experienced repertoire with only a slight naive shift after ART was suggested by the network structure. Since PBMC availability was limited, sequencing covered only the TCR beta chain, with no alpha chain pairing. Unsorted PBMC were profiled instead of sorted CD4+ and CD8+ T cells because pre-ART samples had limited cell numbers. Expanded TRB clones identified before ART initiation dominated the repertoire across all time points, though the dominance fluctuated and decreased in many PLHIV after ART. The samples were dated from the mid-2000s to the late 2010s, and the ART regimens that were used may be less effective than current ART regimens. A significant increase in TRB diversity was found to be associated with ART initiation, although TRB diversity was observed to remain significantly below that of transplant donor controls even after long-term ART. Inferences about post-ART repertoire changes were limited because no data were available on ART adherence, viral resistance or therapy changes.

The immunoSEQ hsTCRB v3.0 assay was used at survey level resolution for TRB variable region sequencing. TRB sequencing targeted a depth of about 40,000-50,000 T-cell genomes per sample. TRB libraries were pooled and sequenced on an Illumina MiSeq using a v3 150-cycle kit. The authors' analysis ran thus. Repertoire analysis was performed in R inside a reproducible Nextflow workflow that covered QC, data transformation and analysis. LymphoSeq2, an R package for exploring AIRR-Seq data, was used to implement the custom analyses. After excluding a few samples that yielded fewer than 5000 total TRB sequences, some 180 HIV repertoires remained for analysis. Of the roughly 180 retained HIV repertoires, almost 60 were collected before and roughly 130 after ART initiation. Repertoires were downsampled to 5000 TRB nucleotide sequences, with summary statistics averaged over 100 downsampling iterations. The analysis kept only TRB sequences whose CDR3 regions were at least seven amino acids long. Two measures captured diversity: a Shannon entropy-derived clonality score and the Gini coefficient. In the repertoire networks, any two of the top 5000 CDR3 amino acid sequences were linked whenever the two sequences differed by an edit distance of one. For TRB CDR3 amino acid sequences, antigen specificity groups and MHC restriction were predicted with GLIPH2. CDR3 amino acid sequences were matched against VDJdb and McPAS-TCR to flag known CMV, EBV, HIV or tissue antigen associations. Pre-ART, post-ART and control groups were compared with Wilcoxon signed-rank tests and Holm-Bonferroni correction. This is the immuneACCESS table as TCRdb keeps it, with only in-frame sequences that have V and J called. A part of the clones is gone; compared with another copy, unresolved V genes explain less than half, and the rest is unexplained. For V, J and clone size, that table is used; D and trimming come from the DNA. The sample has over 9,000 clones on record, around 84% of them singletons. Over 10% of the sample belongs to the ten largest clones.

The TCR originated in a man aged 35 to 55 with HIV. The material was unsorted PBMCs, obtained 1.2 years after starting antiretroviral therapy. The chain is made from TRBV11-2 and TRBJ1-6; TRBD1 is a weak D gene call, 6 bases matching. CDR3 reads: CASSPDSNSPLHF. The DNA sequence is TGTGCCAGCAGCCCGGACAGTAATTCACCCCTCCACTTT. The full variable domain, completed from the reference TRBV11-2 and TRBJ1-6 proteins outside the CDR3, reads EAGVAQSPRYKIIEKRQSVAFWCNPISGHATLYWYQQILGQGPKLLIQFQNNGVVDDSQLPKDRFSAERLKGVDSTLKIQPAKLEDSAVYLCASSPDSNSPLHFGNGTRLTVT.